A single T cell receptor (beta chain) is shown here with its context. Only in-frame clones appear in the TCRdb table, and some are missing; sequencing was by immunoSEQ multiplex PCR. The sample includes tens of thousands of clones, about 94% of them seen just once. CDR1 MNHEY and CDR2 SMNVEV come from the germline V gene (reference sequence). The CDR3 runs 16 residues. V lost 1 base to trimming and J lost 5 bases, with 14 bases between them. This record comes from a study of OX40 agonist ivuxolimab in advanced cancers. Study-level background: Patients received intravenous ivuxolimab every 2 weeks at 0.01 to 10 mg/kg. A history of anti-PD-1, anti-PD-L1 or anti-CTLA-4 therapy was acceptable, and about 40% had some.

Exclusion applied to patients with autoimmune disease history or systemic immunosuppression. The source is an adult with an advanced solid tumor such as melanoma, head and neck, liver or kidney cancer. Sequencing used CD4+ or CD8+ T cells sorted from blood, obtained in a trial of the OX40 agonist ivuxolimab. The V call is TRBV27, the J call TRBJ2-2; a weak D match, TRBD2 (5 bases). DNA of the CDR3: TGTGCCAGCAGTTTATTGGGAGCGGACCTTACCGGGGAGCTGTTTTTT. Translating it yields CASSLLGADLTGELFF.